One T cell receptor beta chain is described in this entry. Its antigen is still unknown. This record comes from a study of human versus mouse CDR3 diversity and MHC coevolution. Libraries were prepared by immunoSEQ multiplex PCR; TCRdb keeps only in-frame clonotypes and omits some of them. The sample records approximately 81,000 clones, approximately 92% being singletons. V was clipped by 4 bases and J by 5 bases; unmatched bases: 10. CDR1 and CDR2 from the germline V gene are SGHTA and FQGNSA. This CDR3 is built from 15 residues. General study points: Human CDR3s averaged more deletions and insertions than mouse CDR3s. Approximately 1.6 million TCR beta clonotypes were estimated for humans, the largest repertoire.

This chain links TRBV7-2 with TRBJ2-5, with TRBD2 matching 7 bases. The specimen sequenced was naive CD4+ T cells from blood. The subset denotes: CD45RO-negative CD62L-positive naive CD4 T cells. The sequence was collected from a person aged 30-69 years in good health. The CDR3 DNA reads as TGTGCCAGCAGCTCAAGACTAGCTACGGGTGAGACCCAGTACTTC. Its protein product is CASSSRLATGETQYF.